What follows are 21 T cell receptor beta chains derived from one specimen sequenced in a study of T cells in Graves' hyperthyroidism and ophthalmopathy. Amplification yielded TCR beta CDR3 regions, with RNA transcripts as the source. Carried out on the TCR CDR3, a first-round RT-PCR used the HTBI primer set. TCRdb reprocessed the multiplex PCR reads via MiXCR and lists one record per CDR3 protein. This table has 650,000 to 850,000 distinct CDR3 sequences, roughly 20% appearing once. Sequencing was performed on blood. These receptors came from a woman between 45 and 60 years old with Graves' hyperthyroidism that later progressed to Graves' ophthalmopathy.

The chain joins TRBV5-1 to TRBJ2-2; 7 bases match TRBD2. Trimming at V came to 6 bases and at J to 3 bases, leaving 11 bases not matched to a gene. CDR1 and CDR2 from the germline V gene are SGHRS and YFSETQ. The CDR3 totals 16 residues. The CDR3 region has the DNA TGCGCCAGCAACGCTCTGGGGGGGGTCGACACCGGGGAGCTGTTTTTT. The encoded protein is CASNALGGVDTGELFF.

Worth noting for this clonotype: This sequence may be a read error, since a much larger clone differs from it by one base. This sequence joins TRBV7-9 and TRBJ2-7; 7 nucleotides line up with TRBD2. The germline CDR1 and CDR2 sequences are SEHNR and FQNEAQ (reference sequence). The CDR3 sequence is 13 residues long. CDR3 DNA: TGTACCAGCAGCCGCCGGGGGGACTACGAGCAGTACTTC. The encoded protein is CTSSRRGDYEQYF. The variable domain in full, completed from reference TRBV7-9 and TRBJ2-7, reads DTGVSQNPRHKITKRGQNVTFRCDPISEHNRLYWYRQTLGQGPEFLTYFQNEAQLEKSRLLSDRFSAERPKGSFSTLEIQRTEQGDSAMYLCTSSRRGDYEQYFGPGTRLTVT.

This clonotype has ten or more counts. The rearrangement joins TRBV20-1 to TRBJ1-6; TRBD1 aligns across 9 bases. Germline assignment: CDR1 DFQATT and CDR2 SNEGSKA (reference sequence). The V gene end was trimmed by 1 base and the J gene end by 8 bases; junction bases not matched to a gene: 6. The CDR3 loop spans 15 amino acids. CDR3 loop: CSARAAGTGHSPLHF. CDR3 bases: TGCAGTGCTAGAGCGGCAGGGACAGGGCATTCACCCCTCCACTTT.

CDR3 residues: CSARQENTGELFF. The DNA of the CDR3 is TGCAGTGCTAGACAGGAGAACACCGGGGAGCTGTTTTTT. The chain recombines TRBV20-1 with TRBJ2-2, with D unclear. The CDR3 covers 13 residues. Trimming removed 2 bases at V and 1 base at J, with 5 bases between. CDR1 and CDR2 from the germline V gene are DFQATT and SNEGSKA (reference sequence).

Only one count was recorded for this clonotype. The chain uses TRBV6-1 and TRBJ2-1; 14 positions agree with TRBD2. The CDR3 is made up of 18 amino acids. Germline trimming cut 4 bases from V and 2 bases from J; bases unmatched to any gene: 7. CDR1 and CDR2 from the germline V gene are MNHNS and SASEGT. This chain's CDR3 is CASSGTSGGPTPYNEQFF. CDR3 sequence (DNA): TGTGCCAGCAGTGGGACTAGCGGGGGGCCGACGCCCTACAATGAGCAGTTCTTC.

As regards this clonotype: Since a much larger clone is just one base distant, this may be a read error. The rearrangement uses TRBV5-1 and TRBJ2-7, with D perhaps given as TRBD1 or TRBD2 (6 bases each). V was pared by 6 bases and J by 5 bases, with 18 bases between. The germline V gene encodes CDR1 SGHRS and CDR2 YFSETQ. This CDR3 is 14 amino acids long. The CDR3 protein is CASTGDTRAHEQYF. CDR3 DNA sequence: TGCGCCAGCACGGGGGACACTAGAGCCCACGAGCAGTACTTC.

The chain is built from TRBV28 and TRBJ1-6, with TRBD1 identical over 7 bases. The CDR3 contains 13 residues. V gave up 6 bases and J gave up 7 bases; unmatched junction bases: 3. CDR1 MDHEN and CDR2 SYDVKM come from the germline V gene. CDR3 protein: CASRRGLNSPLHF. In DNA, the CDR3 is TGTGCCAGCAGGAGGGGGCTGAATTCACCCCTCCACTTT. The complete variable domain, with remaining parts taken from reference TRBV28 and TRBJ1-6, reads DVKVTQSSRYLVKRTGEKVFLECVQDMDHENMFWYRQDPGLGLRLIYFSYDVKMKEKGDIPEGYSVSREKKERFSLILESASTNQTSMYLCASRRGLNSPLHFGNGTRLTVT.

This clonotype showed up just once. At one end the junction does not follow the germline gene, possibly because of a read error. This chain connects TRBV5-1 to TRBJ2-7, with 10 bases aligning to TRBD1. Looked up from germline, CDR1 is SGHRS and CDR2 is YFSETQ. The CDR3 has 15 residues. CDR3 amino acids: CASGFMTGGNYEQYF. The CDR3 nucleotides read TGCGCCAGCGGCTTTATGACAGGGGGCAACTACGAGCAGTACTTC.

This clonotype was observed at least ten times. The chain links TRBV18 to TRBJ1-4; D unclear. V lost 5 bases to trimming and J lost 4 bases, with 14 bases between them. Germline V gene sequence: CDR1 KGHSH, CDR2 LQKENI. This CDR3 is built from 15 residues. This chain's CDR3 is CASSARTGNNEKLFF. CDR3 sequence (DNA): TGTGCCAGCTCAGCCCGGACCGGGAATAATGAAAAACTGTTTTTT.

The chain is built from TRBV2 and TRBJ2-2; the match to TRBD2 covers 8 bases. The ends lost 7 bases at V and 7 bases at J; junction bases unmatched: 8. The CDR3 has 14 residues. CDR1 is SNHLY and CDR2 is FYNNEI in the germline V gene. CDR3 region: CASKGGGPVGELFF. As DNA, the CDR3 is TGTGCCAGCAAGGGCGGGGGGCCGGTCGGGGAGCTGTTTTTT. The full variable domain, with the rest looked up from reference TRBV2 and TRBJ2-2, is EPEVTQTPSHQVTQMGQEVILRCVPISNHLYFYWYRQILGQKVEFLVSFYNNEISEKSEIFDDQFSVERPDGSNFTLKIRSTKLEDSAMYFCASKGGGPVGELFFGEGSRLTVL.

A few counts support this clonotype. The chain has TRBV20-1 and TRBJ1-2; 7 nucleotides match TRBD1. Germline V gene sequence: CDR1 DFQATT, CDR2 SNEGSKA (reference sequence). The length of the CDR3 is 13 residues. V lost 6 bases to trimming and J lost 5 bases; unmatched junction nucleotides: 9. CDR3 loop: CSALSGTDYGYTF. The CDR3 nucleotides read TGCAGTGCCCTCTCCGGGACAGATTATGGCTACACCTTC.

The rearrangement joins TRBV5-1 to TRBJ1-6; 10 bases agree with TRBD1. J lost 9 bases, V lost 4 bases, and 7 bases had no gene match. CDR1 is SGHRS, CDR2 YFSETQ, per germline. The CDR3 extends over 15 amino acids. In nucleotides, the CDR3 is TGCGCCAGCAGCCTTCGGACAGGGGGAAGTTCACCCCTCCACTTT. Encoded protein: CASSLRTGGSSPLHF. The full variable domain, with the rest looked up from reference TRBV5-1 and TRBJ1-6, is KAGVTQTPRYLIKTRGQQVTLSCSPISGHRSVSWYQQTPGQGLQFLFEYFSETQRNKGNFPGRFSGRQFSNSRSEMNVSTLELGDSALYLCASSLRTGGSSPLHFGNGTRLTVT.

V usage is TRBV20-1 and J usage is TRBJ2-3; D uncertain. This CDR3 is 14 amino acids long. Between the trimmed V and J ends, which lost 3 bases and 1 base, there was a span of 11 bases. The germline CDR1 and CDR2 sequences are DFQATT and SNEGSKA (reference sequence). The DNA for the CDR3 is TGCAGTGCTAGTGTTCCAGACGGCACAGATACGCAGTATTTT. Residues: CSASVPDGTDTQYF.

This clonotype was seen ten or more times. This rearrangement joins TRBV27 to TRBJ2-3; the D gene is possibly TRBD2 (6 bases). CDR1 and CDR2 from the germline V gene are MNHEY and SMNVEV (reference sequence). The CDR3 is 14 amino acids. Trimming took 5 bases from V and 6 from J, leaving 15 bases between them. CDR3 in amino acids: CASSPMTSLDTQYF. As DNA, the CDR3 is TGTGCCAGCAGTCCAATGACTAGTTTGGATACGCAGTATTTT.

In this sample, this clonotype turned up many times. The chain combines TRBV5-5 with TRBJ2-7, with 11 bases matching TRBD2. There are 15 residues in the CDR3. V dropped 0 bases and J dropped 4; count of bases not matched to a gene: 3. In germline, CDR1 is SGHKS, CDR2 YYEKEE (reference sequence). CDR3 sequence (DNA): TGTGCCAGCAGCTTGGGTACTAGCGGGGGATACGAGCAGTACTTC. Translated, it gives CASSLGTSGGYEQYF.

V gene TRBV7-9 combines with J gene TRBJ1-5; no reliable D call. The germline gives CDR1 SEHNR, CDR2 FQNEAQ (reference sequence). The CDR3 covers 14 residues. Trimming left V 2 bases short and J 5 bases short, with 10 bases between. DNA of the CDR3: TGTGCCAGCAGCTTATCAATGCCGGATCAGCCCCAGCATTTT. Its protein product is CASSLSMPDQPQHF.

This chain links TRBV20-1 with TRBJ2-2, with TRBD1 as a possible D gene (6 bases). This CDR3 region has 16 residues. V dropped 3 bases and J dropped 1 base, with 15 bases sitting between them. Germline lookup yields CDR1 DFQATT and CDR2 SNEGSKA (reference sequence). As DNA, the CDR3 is TGCAGTGCTAGCCCACAGGGCGCTTGGAACACCGGGGAGCTGTTTTTT. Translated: CSASPQGAWNTGELFF.

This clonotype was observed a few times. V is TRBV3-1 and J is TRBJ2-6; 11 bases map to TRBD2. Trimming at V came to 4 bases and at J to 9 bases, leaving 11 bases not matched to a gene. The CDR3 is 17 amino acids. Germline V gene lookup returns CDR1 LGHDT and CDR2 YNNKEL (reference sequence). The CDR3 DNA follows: TGTGCCAGCAGCCCAACCCCGGGACTAGCGGTTGGCAACGTCCTGACTTTC. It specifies CASSPTPGLAVGNVLTF.

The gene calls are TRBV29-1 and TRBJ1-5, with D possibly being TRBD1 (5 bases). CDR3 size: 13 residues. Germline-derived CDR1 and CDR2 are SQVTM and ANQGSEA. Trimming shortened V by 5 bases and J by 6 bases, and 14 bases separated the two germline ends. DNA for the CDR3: TGCAGCGTTAATACGGGGGGGGGTCAGCCCCAGCATTTT. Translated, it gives CSVNTGGGQPQHF.

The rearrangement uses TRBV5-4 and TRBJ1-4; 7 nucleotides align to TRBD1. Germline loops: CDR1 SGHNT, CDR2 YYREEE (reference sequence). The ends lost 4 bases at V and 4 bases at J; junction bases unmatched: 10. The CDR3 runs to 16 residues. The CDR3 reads CASSIDPGQDNEKLFF. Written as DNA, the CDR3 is TGTGCCAGCAGCATAGATCCCGGACAGGATAATGAAAAACTGTTTTTT.

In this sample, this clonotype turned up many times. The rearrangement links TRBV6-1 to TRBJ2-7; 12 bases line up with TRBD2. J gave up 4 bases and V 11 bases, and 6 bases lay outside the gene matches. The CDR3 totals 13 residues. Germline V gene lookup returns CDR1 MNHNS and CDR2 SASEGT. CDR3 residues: CASLTSGGYEQYF. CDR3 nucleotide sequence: TGTGCCTCCTTGACTAGCGGGGGATACGAGCAGTACTTC.